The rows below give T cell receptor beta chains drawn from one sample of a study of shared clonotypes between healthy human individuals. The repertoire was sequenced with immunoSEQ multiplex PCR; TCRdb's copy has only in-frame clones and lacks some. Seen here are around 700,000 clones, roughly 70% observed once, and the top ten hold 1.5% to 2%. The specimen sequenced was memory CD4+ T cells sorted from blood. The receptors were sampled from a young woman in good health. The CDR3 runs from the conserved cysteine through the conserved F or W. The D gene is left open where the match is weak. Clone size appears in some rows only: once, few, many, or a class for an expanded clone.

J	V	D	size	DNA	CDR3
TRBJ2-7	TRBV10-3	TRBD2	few	TGTGCCATCAAGGAGCGGGAGGTTTCCTACGAGCAGTACTTC	CAIKEREVSYEQYF
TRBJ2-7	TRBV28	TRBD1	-	TGTGCCAGCGACGGGGCAGGGGGCTCCTACGAGCAGTACTTC	CASDGAGGSYEQYF
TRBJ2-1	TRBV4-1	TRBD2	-	TGCGCCAGCAGCCAAGGTAGCGGGGAAGCCTACAATGAGCAGTTCTTC	CASSQGSGEAYNEQFF
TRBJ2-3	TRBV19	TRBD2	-	TGTGCCAGTAGTAGCCTAGCGGGAAGGACAGATACGCAGTATTTT	CASSSLAGRTDTQYF
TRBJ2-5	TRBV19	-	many	TGTGCCAGTAGTATAAGCCGGGGTACCAAAGAGACCCAGTACTTC	CASSISRGTKETQYF
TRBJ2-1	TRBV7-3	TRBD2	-	TGTGCCAGCAGCTTGGGAGCGGGGCGCTACAATGAGCAGTTCTTC	CASSLGAGRYNEQFF
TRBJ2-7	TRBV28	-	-	TGTGCCAGCAGCTCCCCGTACGAGCAGTACTTC	CASSSPYEQYF
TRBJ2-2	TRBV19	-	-	TGTGCCAGTAGTATTGGCGGGACTAACACCGGGGAGCTGTTTTTT	CASSIGGTNTGELFF
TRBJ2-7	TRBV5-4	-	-	TGTGCCAGTACACGGGGCCAAGCCCGAGAGCAGTACTTC	CASTRGQAREQYF
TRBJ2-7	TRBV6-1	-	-	TGTGCCAGCAGTGAAGCTCGGCAAACCTACGAGCAGTACTTC	CASSEARQTYEQYF
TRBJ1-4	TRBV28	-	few	TGTGCCAGCAGAGGTGGCCCGGCAACTAATGAAAAACTGTTTTTT	CASRGGPATNEKLFF
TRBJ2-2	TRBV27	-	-	TGTGCCAGCAGCCGCGACCGAGCGAACACCGGGGAGCTGTTTTTT	CASSRDRANTGELFF
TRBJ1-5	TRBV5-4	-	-	TGTGCCAGCAGTGTGCAGGGGTTTCAGCCCCAGCATTTT	CASSVQGFQPQHF
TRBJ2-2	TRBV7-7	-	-	TGTGCCAGCAGCCCAGATGGGACAACGACGAACACCGGGGAGCTGTTTTTT	CASSPDGTTTNTGELFF
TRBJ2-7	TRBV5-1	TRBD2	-	TGCGCCAGCAGCTTGGGGGGCAGCGGGAACACCTACGAGCAGTACTTC	CASSLGGSGNTYEQYF
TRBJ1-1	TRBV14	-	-	TGTGCCAGCAAAGAGGACGTGAACACTGAAGCTTTCTTT	CASKEDVNTEAFF
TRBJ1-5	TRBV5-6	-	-	TGTGCCAGCAGCTTGGGACAGCTCGCGCGGCCCCAGCATTTT	CASSLGQLARPQHF
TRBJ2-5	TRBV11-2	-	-	TGTGCCAGCAGCTTAGGCAGGGGCCGCCAAGAGACCCAGTACTTC	CASSLGRGRQETQYF
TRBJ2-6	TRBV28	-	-	TGTGCCAGCAGTTTACGGAAACTCTCTGGGGCCAACGTCCTGACTTTC	CASSLRKLSGANVLTF
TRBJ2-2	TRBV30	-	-	TGTGCCTGGAGCGTGGGACTGAAGAACACCGGGGAGCTGTTTTTT	CAWSVGLKNTGELFF
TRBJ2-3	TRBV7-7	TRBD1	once	TGTGCCAGCAGCCGCACCCTAGACAGGGCGGATACGCAGTATTTT	CASSRTLDRADTQYF
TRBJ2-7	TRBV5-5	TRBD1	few	TGTGCCAGCAGACTAGGGACAGGGAATTTCTACGAGCAGTACTTC	CASRLGTGNFYEQYF
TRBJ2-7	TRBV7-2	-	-	TGTGCCAGCAGCTTAAGGCCAACCCACGAGCAGTACTTC	CASSLRPTHEQYF
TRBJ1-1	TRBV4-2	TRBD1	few	TGTGCCAGCAGCCAAAACAGGGGAAGGGTGTACACTGAAGCTTTCTTT	CASSQNRGRVYTEAFF
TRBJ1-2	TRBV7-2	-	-	TGTGCCAGCAGCCTGACGAGGGAAGGCTACACCTTC	CASSLTREGYTF
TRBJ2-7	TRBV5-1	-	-	TGCGCCAGCAGCTCCGCGATCCTTAACGAGCAGTACTTC	CASSSAILNEQYF
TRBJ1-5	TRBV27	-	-	TGTGCCAGCAGCGCAACGAATAATCAGCCCCAGCATTTT	CASSATNNQPQHF
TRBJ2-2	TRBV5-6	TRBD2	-	TGTGCCAGCAGCTTGAGGGTCGGGACTAGCGGGAGAAGAACCGGGGAGCTGTTTTTT	CASSLRVGTSGRRTGELFF
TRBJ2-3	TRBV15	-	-	TGTGCCACCAGCAGAGATTGGGGGAGAAGCACAGATACGCAGTATTTT	CATSRDWGRSTDTQYF
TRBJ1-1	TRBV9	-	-	TGTGCCAGCAGCGCCACTACGCGGCTGTCGGAAGCTTTCTTT	CASSATTRLSEAFF
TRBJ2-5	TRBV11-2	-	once	TGTGCCAGCAGCGTTAATGTACAAGAGACCCAGTACTTC	CASSVNVQETQYF
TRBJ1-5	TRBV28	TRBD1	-	TGTGCCAGCAGTTTATGGGCAGGGGGCTTTATGAGCAATCAGCCCCAGCATTTT	CASSLWAGGFMSNQPQHF
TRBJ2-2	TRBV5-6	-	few	TGTGCCAGCAGCTTGGTTTCATCACGGACCGGGGAGCTGTTTTTT	CASSLVSSRTGELFF
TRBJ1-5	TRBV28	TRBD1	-	TGTGCCAGCTTTCGGACAGGAAGGCAGCCCCAGCATTTT	CASFRTGRQPQHF
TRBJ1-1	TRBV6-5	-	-	TGTGCCAGCAGTTACTCGAGATCCGGGGTCACTGAAGCTTTCTTT	CASSYSRSGVTEAFF
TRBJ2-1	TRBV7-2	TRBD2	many	TGTGCCAGCAGCTCCTCCAGCTTGGGGACTAGCACTGAGCAGTTCTTC	CASSSSSLGTSTEQFF
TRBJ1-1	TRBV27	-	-	TGTGCCAGCAGTACGAACCAACAGGGTTGGAACACTGAAGCTTTCTTT	CASSTNQQGWNTEAFF
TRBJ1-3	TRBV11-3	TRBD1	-	TGTGCCAGCAGCCCCTGGACAGGTCCGGGAAACACCATATATTTT	CASSPWTGPGNTIYF
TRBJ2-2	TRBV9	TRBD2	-	TGTGCCAGCAGCCGGGGGGGAACGGCGAACACCGGGGAGCTGTTTTTT	CASSRGGTANTGELFF
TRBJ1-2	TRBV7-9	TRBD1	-	TGTGCCAGCAGCGTCGGGACAGGCTATGGCTACACCTTC	CASSVGTGYGYTF
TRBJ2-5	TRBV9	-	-	TGTGCCAGCAGCGTATTAGGAGTAGACGGAGAGACCCAGTACTTC	CASSVLGVDGETQYF
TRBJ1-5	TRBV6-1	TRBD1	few	TGTGCCAGCAGTGGACAGGGAGTTAGGCCCCAGCATTTT	CASSGQGVRPQHF
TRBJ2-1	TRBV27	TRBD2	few	TGTGCCAGCAGTCCGTCCCCACGGGTGGCGGGAGCTTCGTACAATGAGCAGTTCTTC	CASSPSPRVAGASYNEQFF
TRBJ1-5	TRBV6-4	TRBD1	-	TGTGCCAGCAGCCCCCCCGGGACAGAAAATCAGCCCCAGCATTTT	CASSPPGTENQPQHF
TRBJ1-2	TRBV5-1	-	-	TGCGCCAGCAGCTCAAAGGAACTAGGCCTTTATGGCTACACCTTC	CASSSKELGLYGYTF
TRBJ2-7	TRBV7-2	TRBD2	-	TGTGCCAGCAGTTTGGGGGGGATTCCCCGCTACGAGCAGTACTTC	CASSLGGIPRYEQYF
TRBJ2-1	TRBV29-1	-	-	TGCAGCGTTGCCACTAGTAGGGGGTTGAATGAGCAGTTCTTC	CSVATSRGLNEQFF
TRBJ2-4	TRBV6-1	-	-	TGTGCCAGCAGTGAAGTGCAAGGAAACATTCAGTACTTC	CASSEVQGNIQYF
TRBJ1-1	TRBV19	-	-	TGTGCCAGTAGGTTGGTGTCGGGGACTGAAGCTTTCTTT	CASRLVSGTEAFF
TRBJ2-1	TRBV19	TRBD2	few	TGTGCCAGTAGTAGGCGGGAGAGCTCCTACAATGAGCAGTTCTTC	CASSRRESSYNEQFF
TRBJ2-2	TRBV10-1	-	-	TGCGCCAGCAGTGAGTCCGGCTGGCCCCGCCGGCTGTTTTTT	CASSESGWPRRLFF
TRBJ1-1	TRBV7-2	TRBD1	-	TGTGCCAGCAGCTTAGACAGGGGTATCACTGAAGCTTTCTTT	CASSLDRGITEAFF
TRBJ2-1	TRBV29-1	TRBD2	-	TGCAGCGTTGAACCCGGGACTAGCGGGGCTAATGAGCAGTTCTTC	CSVEPGTSGANEQFF
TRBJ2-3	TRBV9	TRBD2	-	TGTGCCAGCAGCGAGACTAGCGGGAGGGAAGATACGCAGTATTTT	CASSETSGREDTQYF
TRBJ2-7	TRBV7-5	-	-	TGTGTCAGAAGCCCAACGGGACACCTGACTAGCGGCGGATACGAGCAGTACTTC	CVRSPTGHLTSGGYEQYF
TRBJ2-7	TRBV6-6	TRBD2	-	TGTGCCAGCAGCCCTGGGACTAGCGCGGGTATCCACGAGCAGTACTTC	CASSPGTSAGIHEQYF
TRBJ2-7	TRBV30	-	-	TGTGCCTGGAGGAACAGGGGAGGGTGGGGCTTCGGTAACTACGAGCAGTACTTC	CAWRNRGGWGFGNYEQYF
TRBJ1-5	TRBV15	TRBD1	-	TGTGCCACCAGCAGAGCGACAGGGGTACGGAATCAGCCCCAGCATTTT	CATSRATGVRNQPQHF
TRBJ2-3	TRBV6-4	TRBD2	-	TGTGCCAGCAGTGAGGGCCTGGGAGGGCTTACGCAGTATTTT	CASSEGLGGLTQYF
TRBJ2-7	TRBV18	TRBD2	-	TGTGCCAGCTCAACCGGGACTAGCGAAAATAAGTACTTC	CASSTGTSENKYF